This T cell receptor beta chain was profiled in a study of CD8+ T cells in alopecia areata. Study background: Each of the treated patients was given oral tofacitinib, 5 to 10 mg twice daily, for moderate-to-severe alopecia areata.

TCR sequencing used cDNA made by reverse transcription of extracted RNA. The data were produced by immunoSEQ multiplex PCR, yet TCRdb's version contains in-frame clones alone and is incomplete. This table holds 200,000 or so clones, 50% to 65% found once. Peripheral blood, together with lesional scalp punch biopsies, was collected from alopecia areata patients. The ends were cut back, 6 bases at V and 1 base at J, with 9 bases in the middle. CDR3 size: 13 residues. Per the germline V gene, CDR1 is SQVTM and CDR2 is ANQGSEA. Points from the study as a whole: Although TCR sharing was seen in mice, sharing across patients was less clear, possibly for HLA-related reasons. Among the cells sequenced in scalp samples are also the resident alphabeta T cells of normal skin.

Of note for this clone: Antigen: not known.

The rearrangement links TRBV29-1 to TRBJ2-2, with D perhaps TRBD1 (6 bases). The clonotype comes from a human donor with alopecia areata. The sequences come from CD4+ T cells sorted from blood, collected at week 0. The CDR3 nucleotides read TGCAGCGTGGGGACATTGAACACCGGGGAGCTGTTTTTT. This translates into CSVGTLNTGELFF.